These 19 T cell receptor beta chains originate from one sample sequenced in a study of blood T cell repertoires in COVID-19. Data came from immunoSEQ multiplex PCR; TCRdb stores just in-frame clones and leaves some out. The table shows roughly 160,000 clones, with more than 75% occurring only once. The sequenced material came from peripheral blood. All receptors derive from a woman of 80 years or more with COVID-19, enrolled during active disease.

A single count supports this clone. The gene calls are TRBV18 and TRBJ2-3; maybe TRBD2 (5 bases). Germline V CDR1 and CDR2: KGHSH, LQKENI. Trimming cost V 2 bases and J 6 bases, with 9 bases left between them. The length of the CDR3 is 13 residues. CDR3 coding DNA: TGTGCCAGCTCACCAGGAGGAGGCGATACGCAGTATTTT. Its protein product is CASSPGGGDTQYF.

This chain joins TRBV5-6 and TRBJ2-7; unclear D gene. Trimming shortened V by 1 base and J by 1 base, and 9 bases separated the two germline ends. The CDR3 loop spans 14 amino acids. The germline gives CDR1 SGHDT, CDR2 YYEEEE. Here the CDR3 reads CASSLRDWSYEQYF. The CDR3 coding sequence is TGTGCCAGCAGCTTGCGTGACTGGTCCTACGAGCAGTACTTC. The full variable domain, in which reference TRBV5-6 and TRBJ2-7 provide the parts outside the CDR3, is DAGVTQSPTHLIKTRGQQVTLRCSPKSGHDTVSWYQQALGQGPQFIFQYYEEEERQRGNFPDRFSGHQFPNYSSELNVNALLLGDSALYLCASSLRDWSYEQYFGPGTRLTVT.

V usage is TRBV19 and J usage is TRBJ1-4, with D possibly TRBD1 on 6 matching bases. CDR3 length: 15 residues. Trimming removed 5 bases from V and 9 bases from J, with 19 bases in between. Germline-derived CDR1 and CDR2 are LNHDA and SQIVND (reference sequence). The DNA for the CDR3 is TGTGCCAGTAGTGTCAGGGGACCTTACGCCCAAAAACTGTTTTTT. Translated, it gives CASSVRGPYAQKLFF.

The rearrangement uses TRBV19 and TRBJ1-5; 8 nucleotides line up with TRBD1. CDR1 and CDR2 from the germline V gene are LNHDA and SQIVND (reference sequence). This CDR3 is 17 amino acids long. Germline trimming cut 5 bases from V and 1 base from J; bases unmatched to any gene: 10. CDR3 bases: TGTGCCAGTAGTGTCCCAGGGGGCTCGTCAAGCAATCAGCCCCAGCATTTT. Translated: CASSVPGGSSSNQPQHF.

The J gene is TRBJ2-1, the V gene TRBV9; 9 bases are a match to TRBD2. The CDR3 runs 14 residues. Germline CDR1 and CDR2: SGDLS and YYNGEE. V dropped 3 bases and J dropped 9; count of bases not matched to a gene: 7. The CDR3 is CASSEVAGVREQFF. The CDR3 region has the DNA TGTGCCAGCAGCGAGGTAGCGGGAGTTCGTGAGCAGTTCTTC.

The chain couples TRBV5-4 to TRBJ2-7; possibly TRBD2 for D (6 bases). From germline, CDR1 is SGHNT and CDR2 YYREEE (reference sequence). The CDR3 runs 15 residues. Trimming left V 3 bases short and J 3 bases short, with 16 bases between. The CDR3 coding sequence is TGTGCCAGCAGCTCCGGGTCACACGGGGGCTACGAGCAGTACTTC. Translation: CASSSGSHGGYEQYF. Full variable domain (rest looked up from reference TRBV5-4 and TRBJ2-7): ETGVTQSPTHLIKTRGQQVTLRCSSQSGHNTVSWYQQALGQGPQFIFQYYREEENGRGNFPPRFSGLQFPNYSSELNVNALELDDSALYLCASSSGSHGGYEQYFGPGTRLTVT.

The chain has TRBV7-6 and TRBJ2-5; 7 positions match TRBD1. Germline V lookup: CDR1 SGHVS, CDR2 FNYEAQ. V was pared by 4 bases and J by 5 bases, with 13 bases of the junction left unmatched. This CDR3 contains 16 residues. Here the CDR3 DNA reads TGTGCCAGCAGCTCTACCCGGACAGGACGGCAGGAGACCCAGTACTTC. It is translated as CASSSTRTGRQETQYF.

This chain joins TRBV6-4 and TRBJ2-7; 8 positions agree with TRBD1. V lost 4 bases and J lost 2; bases outside the gene matches: 4. The CDR3 extends over 14 amino acids. The germline gives CDR1 MRHNA, CDR2 SNTAGT. The CDR3 DNA follows: TGTGCCAGCAGTGGGACAGGGCAAACCTACGAGCAGTACTTC. Translating it yields CASSGTGQTYEQYF.

The V and J genes are TRBV18 and TRBJ1-2, with D perhaps matching TRBD1 (5 bases). Trimming cost V 0 bases and J 7 bases, with 9 bases left between them. The CDR3 is made up of 13 amino acids. Per the germline V gene, CDR1 is KGHSH and CDR2 is LQKENI. CDR3 sequence (DNA): TGTGCCAGCTCACCACCAGCGGGGGGTGGCTACACCTTC. This sequence encodes CASSPPAGGGYTF. The full variable domain, its missing parts supplied by reference TRBV18 and TRBJ1-2, is NAGVMQNPRHLVRRRGQEARLRCSPMKGHSHVYWYRQLPEEGLKFMVYLQKENIIDESGMPKERFSAEFPKEGPSILRIQQVVRGDSAAYFCASSPPAGGGYTFGSGTRLTVV.

The chain carries TRBV4-2 and TRBJ1-1, with D possibly TRBD1 on 6 matching bases. CDR3 length: 15 residues. Germline CDR1 LGHNA, CDR2 YNFKEQ. Trimming removed 0 bases from V and 0 bases from J, with 8 bases in between. CDR3: CASSQDDRLNTEAFF. The CDR3, as DNA: TGTGCCAGCAGCCAAGATGACAGGCTGAACACTGAAGCTTTCTTT.

The rearrangement links TRBV24-1 to TRBJ2-3, with 9 bases fitting TRBD1. The CDR3 runs to 15 residues. Germline V lookup: CDR1 KGHDR, CDR2 SFDVKD. J gave up 5 bases and V 7 bases, and 9 bases lay outside the gene matches. The CDR3: CATSAGDRVGDTQYF. CDR3 DNA sequence: TGTGCCACCAGCGCGGGGGACAGGGTGGGAGATACGCAGTATTTT.

This chain uses TRBV5-4 with TRBJ2-5; D is unresolved. Trimming left V 7 bases short and J 2 bases short, with 6 bases between. The CDR3 has 11 residues. The V gene's germline CDR1 is SGHNT and CDR2 YYREEE (reference sequence). CDR3 sequence reads: CASGDQETQYF. In nucleotides, the CDR3 is TGTGCCAGCGGAGATCAAGAGACCCAGTACTTC.

V gene TRBV7-2 combines with J gene TRBJ2-1; 10 bases are shared with TRBD2. V shed 8 bases, J shed 0 bases, and the junction held 4 bases outside the gene matches. There are 15 residues in the CDR3. In germline, CDR1 is SGHTA, CDR2 FQGNSA. The CDR3 DNA reads as TGTGCCAGCTCTACTAGCGGGGACTCCTACAATGAGCAGTTCTTC. Amino acids: CASSTSGDSYNEQFF.

The V call is TRBV5-1, the J call TRBJ1-2; no firm D call. The CDR3 loop spans 14 amino acids. Germline V gene lookup returns CDR1 SGHRS and CDR2 YFSETQ. V lost 5 bases, J lost 0 bases, and 11 bases lay in between. CDR3 loop: CASSSSRSNYGYTF. Written as DNA, the CDR3 is TGCGCCAGCAGTTCCTCGCGTTCTAACTATGGCTACACCTTC.

This clone is a singleton in its sample. The chain links TRBV5-1 to TRBJ1-1; 8 nucleotides line up with TRBD1. The junction had 5 bases not matched to a gene; V was cut back by 0 bases and J by 1 base. The CDR3 spans 16 residues. The germline V gene has CDR1 SGHRS and CDR2 YFSETQ. CDR3 protein: CASSLARDRTNTEAFF. The CDR3 DNA reads as TGCGCCAGCAGCTTGGCCCGGGACAGGACGAACACTGAAGCTTTCTTT.

The V and J genes are TRBV25-1 and TRBJ2-7; maybe TRBD2 (6 bases). Trimming removed 4 bases at V and 2 bases at J, with 15 bases between. Per germline, CDR1 MGHDK and CDR2 SYGVNS. This CDR3 is 15 amino acids long. The CDR3 DNA sequence: TGTGCCAGCAGTGCACCGGGACTCCTGACCTACGAGCAGTACTTC. Encoded protein: CASSAPGLLTYEQYF.

This clone was seen a handful of times. J is TRBJ2-2 and V is TRBV5-1, with a possible D match to TRBD1 (5 bases). Trimming took 2 bases from V and 3 from J, leaving 17 bases between them. Per germline, CDR1 SGHRS and CDR2 YFSETQ. CDR3 length equals 17 residues. The CDR3 nucleotides are TGCGCCAGCAGCTTTGCGGCAGGGAATCATCACACCGGGGAGCTGTTTTTT. Translating gives CASSFAAGNHHTGELFF.

The chain couples TRBV28 to TRBJ2-1; a weak D match, TRBD1 (6 bases). V shed 5 bases and J shed 11 bases, with 10 bases lying between them. Germline V gives CDR1 MDHEN, CDR2 SYDVKM. The CDR3 has 11 amino acids. The CDR3 bases are TGTGCCAGCAGTATAAGGGACAAGCAGTTCTTC. It is translated as CASSIRDKQFF.

The CDR3 here is CASSVTQADTQYF. The CDR3, as DNA: TGTGCCAGCAGCGTTACCCAGGCAGATACGCAGTATTTT. J is TRBJ2-3 and V is TRBV9; no reliable D call. The CDR3 spans 13 residues. Deletions cut 2 bases from V and 4 bases from J, with 8 bases between. Germline V gene sequence: CDR1 SGDLS, CDR2 YYNGEE.